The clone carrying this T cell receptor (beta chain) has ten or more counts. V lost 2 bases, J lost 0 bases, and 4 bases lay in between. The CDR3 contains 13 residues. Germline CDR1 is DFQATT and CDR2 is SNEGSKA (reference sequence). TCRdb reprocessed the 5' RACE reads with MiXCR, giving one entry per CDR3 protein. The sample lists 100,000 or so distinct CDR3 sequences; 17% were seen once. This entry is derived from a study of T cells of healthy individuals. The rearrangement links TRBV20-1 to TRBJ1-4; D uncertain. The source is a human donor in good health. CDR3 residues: CSARRSTNEKLFF. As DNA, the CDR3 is TGCAGTGCTAGACGATCAACTAATGAAAAACTGTTTTTT.